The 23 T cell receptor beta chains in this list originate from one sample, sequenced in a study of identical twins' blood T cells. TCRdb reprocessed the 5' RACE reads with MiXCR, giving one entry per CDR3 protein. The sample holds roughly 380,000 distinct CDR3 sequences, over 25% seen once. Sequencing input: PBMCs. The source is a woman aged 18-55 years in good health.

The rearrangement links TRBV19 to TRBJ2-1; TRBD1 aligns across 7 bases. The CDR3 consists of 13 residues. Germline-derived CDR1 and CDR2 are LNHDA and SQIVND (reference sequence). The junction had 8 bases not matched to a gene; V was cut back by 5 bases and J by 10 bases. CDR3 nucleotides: TGTGCCAGTAGTGTAGTGAGGGACAGAGAGCAGTTCTTC. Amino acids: CASSVVRDREQFF.

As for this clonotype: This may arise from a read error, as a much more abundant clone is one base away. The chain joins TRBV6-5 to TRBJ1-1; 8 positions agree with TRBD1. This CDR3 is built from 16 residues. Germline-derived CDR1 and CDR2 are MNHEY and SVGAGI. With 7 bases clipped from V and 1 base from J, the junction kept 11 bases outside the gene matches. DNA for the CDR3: TGTGCCAGCACCGTACCCCGGACAGGGCGGAACACTGAAGCTTTCTTT. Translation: CASTVPRTGRNTEAFF.

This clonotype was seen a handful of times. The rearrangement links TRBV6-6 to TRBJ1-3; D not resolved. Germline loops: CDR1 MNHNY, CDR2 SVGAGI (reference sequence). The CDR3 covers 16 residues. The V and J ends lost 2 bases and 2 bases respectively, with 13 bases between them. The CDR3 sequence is CASSYAALGPGNTIYF. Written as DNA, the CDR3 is TGTGCCAGCAGTTACGCCGCTTTAGGCCCTGGAAACACCATATATTTT.

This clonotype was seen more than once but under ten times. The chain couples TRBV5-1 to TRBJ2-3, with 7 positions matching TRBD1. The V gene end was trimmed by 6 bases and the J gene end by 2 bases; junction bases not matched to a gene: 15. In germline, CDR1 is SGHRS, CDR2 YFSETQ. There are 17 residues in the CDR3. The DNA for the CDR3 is TGCGCCAGCAACCCCCAGCTGACAGGGTTTATCACAGATACGCAGTATTTT. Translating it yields CASNPQLTGFITDTQYF.

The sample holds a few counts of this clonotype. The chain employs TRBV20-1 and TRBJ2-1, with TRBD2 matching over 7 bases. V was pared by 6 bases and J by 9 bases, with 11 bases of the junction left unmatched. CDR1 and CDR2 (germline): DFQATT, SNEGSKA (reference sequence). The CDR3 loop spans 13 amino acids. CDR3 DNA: TGCAGTGCCGGGACGGGACTAACGGGTGAGCAGTTCTTC. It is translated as CSAGTGLTGEQFF.

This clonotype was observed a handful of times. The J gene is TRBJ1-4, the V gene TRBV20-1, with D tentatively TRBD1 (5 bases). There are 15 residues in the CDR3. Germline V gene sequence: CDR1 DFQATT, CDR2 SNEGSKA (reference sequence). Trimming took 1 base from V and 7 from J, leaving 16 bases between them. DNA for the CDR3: TGCAGTGCTAGAGGCGCCAAAGGGGAAGGTGAAAAACTGTTTTTT. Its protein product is CSARGAKGEGEKLFF.

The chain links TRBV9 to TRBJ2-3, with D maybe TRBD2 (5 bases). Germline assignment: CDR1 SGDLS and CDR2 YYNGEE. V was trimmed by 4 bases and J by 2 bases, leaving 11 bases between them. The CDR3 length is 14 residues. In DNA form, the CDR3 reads TGTGCCAGCAGCAGAGGGTCCCTCACAGATACGCAGTATTTT. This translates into CASSRGSLTDTQYF.

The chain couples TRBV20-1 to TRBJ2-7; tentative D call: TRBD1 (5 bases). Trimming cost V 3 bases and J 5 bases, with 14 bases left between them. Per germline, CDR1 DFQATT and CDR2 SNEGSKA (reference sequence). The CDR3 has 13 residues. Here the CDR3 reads CSASGRALNEQYF. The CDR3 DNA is TGCAGTGCTAGTGGCAGGGCCCTGAACGAGCAGTACTTC.

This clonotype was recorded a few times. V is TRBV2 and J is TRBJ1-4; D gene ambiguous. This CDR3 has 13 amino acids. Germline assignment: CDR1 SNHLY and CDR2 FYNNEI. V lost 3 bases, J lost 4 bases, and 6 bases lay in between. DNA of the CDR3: TGTGCCAGCAGTGACCGGTTTAATGAAAAACTGTTTTTT. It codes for CASSDRFNEKLFF.

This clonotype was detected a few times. CDR3 bases: TGCGCCAGCAGCTTGGATGGAGGGGGGGCGCCCCAGCATTTT. Translation: CASSLDGGGAPQHF. The V and J genes are TRBV5-1 and TRBJ1-5, with D possibly TRBD1 on 6 matching bases. The CDR3 has 14 residues. Germline loops: CDR1 SGHRS, CDR2 YFSETQ. Trimming took 0 bases from V and 9 from J, leaving 13 bases between them.

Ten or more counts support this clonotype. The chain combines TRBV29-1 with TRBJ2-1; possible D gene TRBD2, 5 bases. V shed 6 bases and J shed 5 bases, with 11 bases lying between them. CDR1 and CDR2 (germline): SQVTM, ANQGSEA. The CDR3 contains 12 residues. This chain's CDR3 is CSVSRANNEQFF. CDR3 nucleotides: TGCAGCGTCTCGAGGGCAAACAATGAGCAGTTCTTC.

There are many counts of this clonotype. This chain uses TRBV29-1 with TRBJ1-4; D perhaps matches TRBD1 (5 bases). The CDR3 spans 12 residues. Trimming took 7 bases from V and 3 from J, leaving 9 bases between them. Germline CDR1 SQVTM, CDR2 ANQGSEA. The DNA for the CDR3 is TGCAGCGCGGGACGCTCTAATGAAAAACTGTTTTTT. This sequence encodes CSAGRSNEKLFF.

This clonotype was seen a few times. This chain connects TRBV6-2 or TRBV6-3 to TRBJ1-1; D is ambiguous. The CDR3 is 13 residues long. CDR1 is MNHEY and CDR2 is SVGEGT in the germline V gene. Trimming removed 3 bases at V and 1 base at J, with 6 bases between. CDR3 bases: TGTGCCAGCAGTTATCTGCCGAACACTGAAGCTTTCTTT. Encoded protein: CASSYLPNTEAFF.

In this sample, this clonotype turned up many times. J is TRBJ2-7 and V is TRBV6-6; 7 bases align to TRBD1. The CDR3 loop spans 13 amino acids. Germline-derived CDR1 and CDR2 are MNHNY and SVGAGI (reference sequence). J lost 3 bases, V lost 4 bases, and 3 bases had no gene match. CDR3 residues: CASSLDRFYEQYF. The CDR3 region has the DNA TGTGCCAGCAGTTTGGACAGGTTCTACGAGCAGTACTTC.

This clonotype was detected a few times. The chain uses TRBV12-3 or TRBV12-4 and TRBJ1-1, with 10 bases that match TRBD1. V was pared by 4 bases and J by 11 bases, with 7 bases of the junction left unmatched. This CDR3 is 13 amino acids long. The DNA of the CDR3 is TGTGCCAGCAGTTCGGGACAGGGGTCGCAGGCTTTCTTT. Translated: CASSSGQGSQAFF.

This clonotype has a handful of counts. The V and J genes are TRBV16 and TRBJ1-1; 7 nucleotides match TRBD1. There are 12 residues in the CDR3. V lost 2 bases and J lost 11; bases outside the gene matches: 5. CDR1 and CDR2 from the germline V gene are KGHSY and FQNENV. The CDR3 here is CASSQRTGRAFF. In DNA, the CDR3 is TGTGCCAGCAGCCAAAGGACAGGTCGGGCTTTCTTT.

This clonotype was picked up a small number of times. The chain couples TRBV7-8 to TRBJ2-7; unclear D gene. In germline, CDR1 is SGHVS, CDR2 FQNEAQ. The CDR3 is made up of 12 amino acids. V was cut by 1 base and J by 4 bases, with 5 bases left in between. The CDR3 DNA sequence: TGTGCCAGCAGCTTAGATCCTTACGAGCAGTACTTC. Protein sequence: CASSLDPYEQYF.

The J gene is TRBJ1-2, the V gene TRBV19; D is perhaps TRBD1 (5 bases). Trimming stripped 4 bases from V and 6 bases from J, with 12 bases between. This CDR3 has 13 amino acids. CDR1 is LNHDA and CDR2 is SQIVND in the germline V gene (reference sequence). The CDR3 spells CASSTRDPHGYTF. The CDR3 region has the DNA TGTGCCAGTAGTACCCGGGACCCACATGGCTACACCTTC.

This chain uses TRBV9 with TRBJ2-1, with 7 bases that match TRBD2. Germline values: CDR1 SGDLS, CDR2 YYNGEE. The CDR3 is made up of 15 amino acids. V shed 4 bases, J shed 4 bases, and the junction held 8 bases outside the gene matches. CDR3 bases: TGTGCCAGCAGCACCGGGACTACCCTATACAATGAGCAGTTCTTC. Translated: CASSTGTTLYNEQFF.

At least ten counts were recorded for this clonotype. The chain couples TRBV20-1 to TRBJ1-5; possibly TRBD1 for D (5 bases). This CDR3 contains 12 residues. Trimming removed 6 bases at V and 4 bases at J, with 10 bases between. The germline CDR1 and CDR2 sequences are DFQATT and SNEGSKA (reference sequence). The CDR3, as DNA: TGCAGTGCCATACGGGGGAATCAGCCCCAGCATTTT. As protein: CSAIRGNQPQHF.

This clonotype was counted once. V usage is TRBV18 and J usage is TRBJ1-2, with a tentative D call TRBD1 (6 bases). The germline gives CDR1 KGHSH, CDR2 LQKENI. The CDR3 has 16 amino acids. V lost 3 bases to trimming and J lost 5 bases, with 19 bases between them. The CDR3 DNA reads TGTGCCAGCTCACCGAACTTTCAGGGGCCGGGGTATGGCTACACCTTC. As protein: CASSPNFQGPGYGYTF.

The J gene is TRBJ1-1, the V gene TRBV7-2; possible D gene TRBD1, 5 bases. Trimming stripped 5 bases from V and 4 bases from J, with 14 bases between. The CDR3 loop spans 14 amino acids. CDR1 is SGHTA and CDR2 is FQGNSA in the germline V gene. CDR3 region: CASSRRDVLTEAFF. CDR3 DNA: TGTGCCAGCAGCCGTCGGGACGTTCTCACTGAAGCTTTCTTT.

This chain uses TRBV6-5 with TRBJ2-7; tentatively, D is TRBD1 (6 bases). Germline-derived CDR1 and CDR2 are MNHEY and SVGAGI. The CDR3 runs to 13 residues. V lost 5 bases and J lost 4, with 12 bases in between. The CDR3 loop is CASSAWTDYEQYF. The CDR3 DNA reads TGTGCCAGCAGTGCCTGGACAGATTACGAGCAGTACTTC.